Each of the 8 T cell receptor beta chains below was sequenced from the same sample in a study of graft-versus-host responses after intestinal transplantation. These receptors have no identified antigens. Only in-frame clones appear in the TCRdb table, and some are missing; sequencing was by immunoSEQ multiplex PCR. The sample shows about 120,000 clones, 90% to 95% of them seen only once. The sequencing here drew on unstimulated CD4+ T cells sorted from spleen or lymph node cells, taken before transplant. The origin of the receptors is a human donor who was the organ donor for an intestinal transplant.

This clone showed up just a few times. The gene calls are TRBV19 and TRBJ2-5, with D perhaps matching TRBD1 (6 bases). Trimming removed 1 base at V and 2 bases at J, with 8 bases between. This CDR3 contains 14 residues. CDR1 and CDR2 from the germline V gene are LNHDA and SQIVND (reference sequence). CDR3 nucleotides: TGTGCCAGTAGTATAGGGACAGCTCAAGAGACCCAGTACTTC. This translates into CASSIGTAQETQYF.

The rearrangement links TRBV6-5 to TRBJ1-5, with D uncertain. CDR3 length: 13 amino acids. V lost 5 bases to trimming and J lost 4 bases, with 9 bases between them. Per the germline V gene, CDR1 is MNHEY and CDR2 is SVGAGI. The CDR3 sequence: CASSELPNQPQHF. For the CDR3, the DNA is TGTGCCAGCAGTGAACTCCCGAATCAGCCCCAGCATTTT.

The V and J genes are TRBV2 and TRBJ2-3; 9 positions match TRBD2. The CDR3 is 15 residues long. Germline V gives CDR1 SNHLY, CDR2 FYNNEI. J gave up 1 base and V 2 bases, and 1 base lay outside the gene matches. The CDR3 spells CASSELAGRTDTQYF. The CDR3, as DNA: TGTGCCAGCAGTGAACTAGCGGGACGCACAGATACGCAGTATTTT.

This clone has just a few counts. The chain uses TRBV6-1 and TRBJ2-7; D remains unclear. The CDR3 extends over 11 amino acids. V lost 5 bases and J lost 0, with 2 bases in between. From germline, CDR1 is MNHNS and CDR2 SASEGT. The CDR3 reads CASSNSYEQYF. In DNA, the CDR3 is TGTGCCAGCAGTAACTCCTACGAGCAGTACTTC.

The chain has TRBV4-1 and TRBJ1-5; 8 bases fit TRBD1. V was clipped by 3 bases and J by 3 bases; unmatched bases: 4. The CDR3 runs to 15 residues. From germline, CDR1 is MGHRA and CDR2 YSYEKL. The CDR3 region is CASSQGDRPNQPQHF. CDR3 sequence (DNA): TGCGCCAGCAGCCAGGGGGACAGGCCCAATCAGCCCCAGCATTTT.

The chain joins TRBV5-1 to TRBJ2-2; possibly TRBD2 for D (5 bases). The CDR3 is 14 amino acids. Germline CDR1 reads SGHRS; CDR2 reads YFSETQ. V was trimmed by 1 base and J by 4 bases, leaving 8 bases between them. CDR3 amino acids: CASSLKAGTGELFF. CDR3 sequence (DNA): TGCGCCAGCAGCTTGAAGGCGGGCACCGGGGAGCTGTTTTTT.

V gene TRBV7-9 combines with J gene TRBJ2-5, with D possibly TRBD2 on 6 matching bases. There are 13 residues in the CDR3. The ends were cut back, 4 bases at V and 5 bases at J, with 11 bases in the middle. Germline CDR1 is SEHNR and CDR2 is FQNEAQ (reference sequence). CDR3 DNA: TGTGCCAGCAGCTGGGTAGGGAGGGAGACCCAGTACTTC. Protein sequence: CASSWVGRETQYF. Full variable domain (rest looked up from reference TRBV7-9 and TRBJ2-5): DTGVSQNPRHKITKRGQNVTFRCDPISEHNRLYWYRQTLGQGPEFLTYFQNEAQLEKSRLLSDRFSAERPKGSFSTLEIQRTEQGDSAMYLCASSWVGRETQYFGPGTRLLVL.

The chain employs TRBV5-1 and TRBJ2-5; D is perhaps TRBD1 (5 bases). V was pared by 0 bases and J by 4 bases, with 10 bases between. The V gene's germline CDR1 is SGHRS and CDR2 YFSETQ. CDR3 size: 14 residues. In DNA, the CDR3 is TGCGCCAGCAGCTTGGGGCAGGGCCCAGAGACCCAGTACTTC. This codes for CASSLGQGPETQYF. The full variable domain, with the rest looked up from reference TRBV5-1 and TRBJ2-5, is KAGVTQTPRYLIKTRGQQVTLSCSPISGHRSVSWYQQTPGQGLQFLFEYFSETQRNKGNFPGRFSGRQFSNSRSEMNVSTLELGDSALYLCASSLGQGPETQYFGPGTRLLVL.